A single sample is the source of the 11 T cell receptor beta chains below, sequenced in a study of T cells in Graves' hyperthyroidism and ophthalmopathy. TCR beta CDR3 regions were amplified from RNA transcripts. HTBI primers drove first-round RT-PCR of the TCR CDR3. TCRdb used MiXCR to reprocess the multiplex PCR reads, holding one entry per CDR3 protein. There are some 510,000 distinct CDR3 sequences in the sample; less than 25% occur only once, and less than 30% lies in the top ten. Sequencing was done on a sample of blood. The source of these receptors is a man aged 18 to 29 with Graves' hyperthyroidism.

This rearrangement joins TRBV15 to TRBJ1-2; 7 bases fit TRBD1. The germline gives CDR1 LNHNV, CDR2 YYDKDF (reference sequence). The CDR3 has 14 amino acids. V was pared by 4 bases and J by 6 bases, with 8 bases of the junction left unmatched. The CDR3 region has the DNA TGTGCCACCAGCAAACCGGGACAGCGGAATGGCTACACCTTC. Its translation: CATSKPGQRNGYTF.

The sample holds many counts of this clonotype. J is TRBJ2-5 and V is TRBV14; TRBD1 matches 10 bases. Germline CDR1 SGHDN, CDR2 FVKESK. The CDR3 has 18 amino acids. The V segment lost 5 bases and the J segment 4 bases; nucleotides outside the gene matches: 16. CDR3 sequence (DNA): TGTGCCAGCAGCAGGGACAGGGGCCCTTTTCAAATGAGAGAGACCCAGTACTTC. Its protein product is CASSRDRGPFQMRETQYF.

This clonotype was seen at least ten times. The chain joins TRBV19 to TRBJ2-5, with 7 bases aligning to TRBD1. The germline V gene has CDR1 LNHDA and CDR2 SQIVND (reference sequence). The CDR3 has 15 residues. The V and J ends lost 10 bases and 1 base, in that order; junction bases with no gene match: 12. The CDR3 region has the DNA TGTGCCACCAGAGGAAGGGACAGCGGCCAAGAGACCCAGTACTTC. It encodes CATRGRDSGQETQYF.

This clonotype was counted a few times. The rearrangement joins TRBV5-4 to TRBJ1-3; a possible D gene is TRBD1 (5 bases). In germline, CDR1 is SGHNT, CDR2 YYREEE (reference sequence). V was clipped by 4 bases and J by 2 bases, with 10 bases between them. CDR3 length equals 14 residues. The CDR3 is CASSEGRPGNTIYF. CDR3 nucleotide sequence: TGTGCCAGCAGCGAGGGGAGACCTGGAAACACCATATATTTT.

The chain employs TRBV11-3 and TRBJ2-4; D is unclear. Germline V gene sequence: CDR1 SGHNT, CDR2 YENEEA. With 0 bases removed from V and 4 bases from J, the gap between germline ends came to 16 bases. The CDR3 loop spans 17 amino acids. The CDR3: CASSLELPYQSKNIQYF. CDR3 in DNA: TGTGCCAGCAGCTTAGAACTGCCCTACCAGAGTAAAAACATTCAGTACTTC.

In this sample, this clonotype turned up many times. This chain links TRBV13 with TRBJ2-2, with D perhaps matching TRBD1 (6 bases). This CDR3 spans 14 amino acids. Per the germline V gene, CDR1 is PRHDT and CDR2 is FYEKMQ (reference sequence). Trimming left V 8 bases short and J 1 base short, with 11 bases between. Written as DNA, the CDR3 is TGTGCCAGCGCCTCAGGGGTGAACACCGGGGAGCTGTTTTTT. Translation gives CASASGVNTGELFF. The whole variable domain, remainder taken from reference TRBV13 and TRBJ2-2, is AAGVIQSPRHLIKEKRETATLKCYPIPRHDTVYWYQQGPGQDPQFLISFYEKMQSDKGSIPDRFSAQQFSDYHSELNMSSLELGDSALYFCASASGVNTGELFFGEGSRLTVL.

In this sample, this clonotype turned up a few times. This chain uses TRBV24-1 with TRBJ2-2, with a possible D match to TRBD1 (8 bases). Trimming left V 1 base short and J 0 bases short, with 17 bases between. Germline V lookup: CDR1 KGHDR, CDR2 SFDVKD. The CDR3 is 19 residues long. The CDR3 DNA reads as TGTGCCACCAGTGATTTCCGCCGAGCGGGACAGGCGAACACCGGGGAGCTGTTTTTT. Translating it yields CATSDFRRAGQANTGELFF.

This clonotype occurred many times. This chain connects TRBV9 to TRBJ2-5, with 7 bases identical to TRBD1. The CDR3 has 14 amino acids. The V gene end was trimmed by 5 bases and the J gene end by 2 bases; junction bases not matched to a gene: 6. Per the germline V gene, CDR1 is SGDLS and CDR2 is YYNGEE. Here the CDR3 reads CASSDLDRQETQYF. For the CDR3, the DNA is TGTGCCAGCAGTGATTTGGACAGGCAAGAGACCCAGTACTTC.

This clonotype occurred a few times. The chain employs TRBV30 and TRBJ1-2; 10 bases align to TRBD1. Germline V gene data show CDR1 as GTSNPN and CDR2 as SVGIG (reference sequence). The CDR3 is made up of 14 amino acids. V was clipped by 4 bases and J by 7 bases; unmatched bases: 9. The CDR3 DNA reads TGTGCCTGGAAAGTATGGGACAGGGGTTCTGGCTACACCTTC. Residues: CAWKVWDRGSGYTF.

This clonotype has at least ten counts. CDR3 in DNA: TGTGCCAGTAGTAGTGGGCAGGGAACCAATCAGCCCCAGCATTTT. It specifies CASSSGQGTNQPQHF. The chain employs TRBV2 and TRBJ1-5; a weak D match, TRBD1 (5 bases). Germline CDR1 and CDR2: SNHLY and FYNNEI. This CDR3 spans 15 amino acids. Trimming pared 9 bases from V and 3 bases from J, leaving 18 bases between.

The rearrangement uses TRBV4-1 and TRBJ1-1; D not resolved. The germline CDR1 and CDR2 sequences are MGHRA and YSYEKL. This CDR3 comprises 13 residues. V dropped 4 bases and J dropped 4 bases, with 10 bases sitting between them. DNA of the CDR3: TGCGCCAGCAGCCTTAGGACGTCCACTGAAGCTTTCTTT. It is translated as CASSLRTSTEAFF.